The rows below give T cell receptor beta chains drawn from one sample of a study of T cell clones after liver transplantation. Produced via immunoSEQ multiplex PCR; TCRdb's table is partial and in-frame only. In the table there are about 20,000 clones, 78% of which are singletons. The sequences come from CD8+ T cells from blood, collected about 56 months after liver transplant. These receptors were obtained from a human patient who received a liver transplant. These T cells may partly come from the graft donor. The CDR3 runs from the conserved cysteine through the conserved F or W. The order of the fields is V gene, J gene, CDR3 protein.

>TRBV5-5|TRBJ2-5
CASRTGLAGKDRETQYF
>TRBV14|TRBJ2-7
CASSQDQRGGTYEQYF
>TRBV7-3|TRBJ1-3
CASSPTGAAGNTIYF
>TRBV9|TRBJ2-7
CASSVDGEYYEQYF
>TRBV5-6|TRBJ2-7
CASSLGQGHEQYF
>TRBV5-6|TRBJ2-7
CASREGNYEQYF
>TRBV7-2|TRBJ2-7
CASSLVAGDYEQYF
>TRBV27|TRBJ2-7
CASSPRDRGVLEQYF
>TRBV11-2|TRBJ2-1
CASSLVRNEQFF
>TRBV28|TRBJ1-5
CASSFAGYGQPQHF
>TRBV4-2|TRBJ1-2
CASSQDPGGTGFGYTF
>TRBV10-2|TRBJ2-7
CASSESGPGLAGGWEQYF
>TRBV6-5|TRBJ2-6
CASSPEQGIRVLTF
>TRBV7-8|TRBJ2-1
CASSPKVWGAYNEQFF
>TRBV7-9|TRBJ1-2
CASSLLLPRGQVVYGYTF
>TRBV6-6|TRBJ1-4
CASSAGDEKLFF
>TRBV13|TRBJ2-1
CASSSGRQGSYNEQFF
>TRBV7-9|TRBJ2-3
CASSFFLASDTQYF
>TRBV27|TRBJ1-5
CASSFRNQPQHF
>TRBV19|TRBJ2-7
CASSIAGESGYEQYF
>TRBV7-3|TRBJ2-5
CASSPDREAQYF
>TRBV7-2|TRBJ2-3
CASSFSTDTQYF
>TRBV6-5|TRBJ1-1
CASSLSGGEGTEAFF
>TRBV7-8|TRBJ2-7
CASSFLASGYEQYF
>TRBV11-2|TRBJ2-5
CASTYEGGVGETQYF
>TRBV27|TRBJ2-7
CASSLSRGEQYF
>TRBV2|TRBJ1-2
CASSGAKEHRGYGYTF
>TRBV6-1|TRBJ1-1
CASSENSLGYTEAFF
>TRBV19|TRBJ2-7
CASSTPGRSSYEQYF
>TRBV2|TRBJ2-3
CASVLALSSTDTQYF
>TRBV27|TRBJ1-2
CASSGGVVYGYTF
>TRBV2|TRBJ2-7
CASEGRGKYEQYF
>TRBV14|TRBJ1-3
CASSPDGSGNTIYF
>TRBV7-3|TRBJ1-1
CASSSQGAGNTEAFF
>TRBV6-5|TRBJ1-2
CASSRGDVLYGYTF
>TRBV7-9|TRBJ1-2
CASSPYQRAYKNYGYTF
>TRBV4-1|TRBJ2-1
CASSLTDLRWGEQFF
>TRBV4-1|TRBJ1-3
CASSQDNSLSGNTIYF
>TRBV9|TRBJ2-3
CASSSSGGATDTQYF
>TRBV9|TRBJ2-2
CASSGTGELFF
>TRBV23-1|TRBJ2-7
CARWRDQAYEQYF
>TRBV28|TRBJ1-2
CASKTVSSYGYTF
>TRBV5-1|TRBJ2-1
CASSLEDGAYNEQFF
>TRBV4-1|TRBJ2-7
CASSQEWVYEQYF
>TRBV29-1|TRBJ1-1
CSVEPEVGKPLLNTEAFF
>TRBV28|TRBJ2-1
CASTLRTGPYNEQFF
>TRBV4-1|TRBJ2-7
CASSQEGQGAYEQYF
>TRBV28|TRBJ2-7
CASSEQGAFEQYF
>TRBV10-3|TRBJ1-2
CAISLLSGTGGGGYGYTF